Shown below are 14 T cell receptor beta chains from a single sample sequenced in a study of T cells in Graves' hyperthyroidism and ophthalmopathy. Amplification yielded TCR beta CDR3 regions, with RNA transcripts as the source. TCR CDR3 regions were first amplified by RT-PCR with HTBI primers. TCRdb redid the calling of the multiplex PCR reads with MiXCR, one entry per CDR3 protein. The data contain fewer than 350,000 distinct CDR3 sequences, around 20% of them singletons. The specimen sequenced was blood. All receptors come from a woman aged 45 to 65 with Graves' hyperthyroidism.

With regard to this clonotype: At one of its ends the junction is not consistent with the germline gene, which may arise from a read error. The V gene is TRBV2, the J gene TRBJ2-6; 11 positions match TRBD2. This CDR3 is 19 amino acids long. Germline CDR1 is SNHLY and CDR2 is FYNNEI. The CDR3 DNA follows: TGTGCCGGCAGCCCAAGACACCTAGCGGGAGGCCCTGGGGCCAACGTCCTGACTTTC. Translating it yields CAGSPRHLAGGPGANVLTF.

This clonotype came up many times. The chain couples TRBV20-1 to TRBJ1-1; perhaps TRBD1 as D (5 bases). The CDR3 runs 13 residues. Germline V gene sequence: CDR1 DFQATT, CDR2 SNEGSKA (reference sequence). Trimming took 5 bases from V and 1 from J, leaving 11 bases between them. The CDR3 region has the DNA TGCAGTGCTTGGGGGACGACGAACACTGAAGCTTTCTTT. This codes for CSAWGTTNTEAFF.

DNA of the CDR3: TGTGCCAGCAAAGCAGAGACTAACTATGGCTACACCTTC. Amino acids: CASKAETNYGYTF. This sequence joins TRBV2 and TRBJ1-2; D remains unclear. Germline CDR1 is SNHLY and CDR2 is FYNNEI. The V and J ends lost 7 bases and 0 bases respectively, with 9 bases between them. CDR3 size: 13 residues.

This clonotype appeared many times. This rearrangement joins TRBV2 to TRBJ2-7, with TRBD2 matching 8 bases. CDR1 and CDR2 from the germline V gene are SNHLY and FYNNEI. The CDR3 has 13 amino acids. Germline trimming cut 6 bases from V and 3 bases from J; bases unmatched to any gene: 4. The CDR3 region has the DNA TGTGCCAGCAGCCAGGGACTAGTCTACGAGCAGTACTTC. Its protein is CASSQGLVYEQYF.

Comments on this clonotype: One end of the junction is discordant with germline, which a read error may explain. J is TRBJ2-2 and V is TRBV6-5, with 7 bases fitting TRBD2. Per germline, CDR1 MNHEY and CDR2 SVGAGI. The CDR3 is made up of 15 amino acids. In DNA, the CDR3 is TGTGCCAGCAGTTACGGGGGGGTCAACACCGGGGAGCCGTTTTTT. Translation: CASSYGGVNTGEPFF.

In this sample, this clonotype turned up many times. The chain combines TRBV30 with TRBJ1-1; tentatively, D is TRBD1 (5 bases). V shed 4 bases and J shed 1 base, with 10 bases lying between them. The V gene's germline CDR1 is GTSNPN and CDR2 SVGIG (reference sequence). The length of the CDR3 is 13 residues. CDR3 sequence: CAWNWGKNTEAFF. In DNA form, the CDR3 reads TGTGCCTGGAACTGGGGGAAGAACACTGAAGCTTTCTTT.

This clonotype was picked up a small number of times. The rearrangement links TRBV7-8 to TRBJ1-2; D is unclear. Germline CDR1 and CDR2: SGHVS and FQNEAQ. CDR3 length equals 12 residues. Deletions cut 5 bases from V and 5 bases from J, with 9 bases between. The CDR3, as DNA: TGTGCCAGCAGCCCCGAGGAATATGGCTACACCTTC. As protein: CASSPEEYGYTF. Full variable domain (outside the CDR3, taken from reference TRBV7-8 and TRBJ1-2): GAGVSQSPRYKVAKRGQDVALRCDPISGHVSLFWYQQALGQGPEFLTYFQNEAQLDKSGLPSDRFFAERPEGSVSTLKIQRTQQEDSAVYLCASSPEEYGYTFGSGTRLTVV.

The genes are TRBV6-1 and TRBJ1-2; 10 bases agree with TRBD1. V was pared by 5 bases and J by 4 bases, with 7 bases of the junction left unmatched. CDR1 and CDR2 (germline): MNHNS, SASEGT. The CDR3 runs 15 residues. In DNA, the CDR3 is TGTGCCAGCAGTAAATCCGGGACAGGGGCCTATGGCTACACCTTC. The encoded protein is CASSKSGTGAYGYTF.

This chain links TRBV3-1 with TRBJ2-7; 16 bases are shared with TRBD2. In germline, CDR1 is LGHDT, CDR2 YNNKEL (reference sequence). Losses at the gene ends were 1 base for V and 0 bases for J; bases not matched to a gene: 3. The CDR3 extends over 18 amino acids. The CDR3: CASSQGGLAGGSSYEQYF. CDR3 in DNA: TGTGCCAGCAGCCAAGGGGGACTAGCGGGGGGGAGCTCCTACGAGCAGTACTTC.

Of note for this clonotype: This may come from a read error, since a much larger clone is one base off. The chain combines TRBV10-3 with TRBJ2-5, with 9 bases identical to TRBD2. Germline CDR1 is ENHRY and CDR2 is SYGVKD. V trimming: 3 bases; J trimming: 4 bases; junction bases outside the gene matches: 12. CDR3 length: 17 residues. CDR3 in amino acids: CAISEGALAGPRETQYF. The CDR3, as DNA: TGTGCCATCAGTGAAGGGGCCCTAGCGGGGCCTCGAGAGACCCAGTACTTC.

CDR3: CASSVKDKRVNTGELFF. The CDR3 coding sequence is TGTGCCAGCAGCGTGAAGGACAAGCGGGTAAACACCGGGGAGCTGTTTTTT. The chain links TRBV9 to TRBJ2-2, with D maybe TRBD2 (6 bases). The germline V gene has CDR1 SGDLS and CDR2 YYNGEE. The CDR3 loop spans 17 amino acids. Trimming stripped 2 bases from V and 2 bases from J, with 16 bases between. The full variable domain, rest sourced from reference TRBV9 and TRBJ2-2, is DSGVTQTPKHLITATGQRVTLRCSPRSGDLSVYWYQQSLDQGLQFLIQYYNGEERAKGNILERFSAQQFPDLHSELNLSSLELGDSALYFCASSVKDKRVNTGELFFGEGSRLTVL.

There are many counts of this clonotype. V and J are TRBV5-1 and TRBJ2-7; possibly TRBD1 for D (5 bases). The CDR3 covers 13 residues. Germline-derived CDR1 and CDR2 are SGHRS and YFSETQ. V gave up 4 bases and J gave up 7 bases, with 15 bases separating them. CDR3 protein: CASSGAVPWEQYF. CDR3 DNA sequence: TGCGCCAGCAGCGGGGCGGTGCCTTGGGAGCAGTACTTC.

This clonotype was seen only a few times. The genes are TRBV9 and TRBJ2-1; possibly TRBD2 for D (5 bases). The CDR3 consists of 14 residues. Trimming cost V 0 bases and J 9 bases, with 13 bases left between them. Germline values: CDR1 SGDLS, CDR2 YYNGEE. CDR3 DNA: TGTGCCAGCAGCGTAGAGCCTAGCCCCAGTGAGCAGTTCTTC. Amino acid sequence: CASSVEPSPSEQFF.

Of note for this clonotype: A much larger clone lies a single base off, so this may be a read error. V gene TRBV18 combines with J gene TRBJ1-4; no firm D call. Per the germline V gene, CDR1 is KGHSH and CDR2 is LQKENI. The CDR3 loop spans 15 amino acids. CDR3 loop: CASPPPSATNEKLFF. Written as DNA, the CDR3 is TGTGCCAGCCCACCACCCAGTGCAACTAATGAAAAACTGTTTTTT.